This T cell receptor (beta chain) emerged from a study of OX40 agonist ivuxolimab in advanced cancers. Across the study: Melanoma, hepatocellular carcinoma, head and neck or renal cell cancer occurred in dose-escalation patients.

The CDR3 consists of 20 residues. The trim removed 3 bases at V and 2 bases at J, leaving 15 bases unmatched. Looked up from germline, CDR1 is SGHNT and CDR2 is YYREEE (reference sequence). Comments on this clone: What it binds is not known.

Blood was sampled at baseline, cycle 4 day 1, and cycle 7 day 1. Libraries were prepared by immunoSEQ multiplex PCR; TCRdb keeps only in-frame clonotypes and omits some of them. The sample includes some 100,000 clones, roughly 90% of them seen just once. Study-level results: Both CD4+ and CD8+ T cell populations in blood had undergone clonal expansion by week 6 at 0.1 to 3.0 mg/kg. Mean expanded clone counts were higher in CD8+ than CD4+ T cells.

The source is an adult with an advanced solid tumor such as melanoma, head and neck, liver or kidney cancer. Sample: CD4+ or CD8+ T cells sorted from blood, taken in a trial of the OX40 agonist ivuxolimab. The rearrangement joins TRBV5-4 to TRBJ2-1; 12 bases align to TRBD2. This CDR3 is CASSSGTSGGTLGTYNEQFF. In DNA form, the CDR3 reads TGTGCCAGCAGCTCGGGAACTAGCGGGGGGACCCTCGGGACCTACAATGAGCAGTTCTTC.